The sequence of this T cell receptor (beta chain) was determined in a study of cytomegalovirus exposure and HLA in healthy donors. Study in general: Earlier work reported 110 million or so unique TCR beta sequences from 170 million or so T cells.

Only a few counts were recorded for this clone. Its antigen is not known. The CDR3 length is 14 residues. Trimming left V 6 bases short and J 6 bases short, with 15 bases between. Germline values: CDR1 MNHEY, CDR2 SVGAGI. Study results and caveats: A list of 150 to 200 TCR beta chains associated with cytomegalovirus was given. Judged likely to be a sequencing artifact was a cluster of highly shared sequence variants.

Both 60 Vbeta primers and 13 Jbeta primers went into the PCR. Clones were read by immunoSEQ multiplex PCR, and TCRdb kept only the in-frame ones, dropping some. The table includes some 150,000 clones, approximately 79% detected once. The V and J genes are TRBV6-5 and TRBJ2-1; D unresolved. The sample comprised PBMCs. The source of this sequence is a woman in her twenties or thirties in good health and CMV-seronegative. In DNA form, the CDR3 reads TGTGCCAGCAGCGGAGACGTCTTGTCCAATGAGCAGTTCTTC. Translating gives CASSGDVLSNEQFF.